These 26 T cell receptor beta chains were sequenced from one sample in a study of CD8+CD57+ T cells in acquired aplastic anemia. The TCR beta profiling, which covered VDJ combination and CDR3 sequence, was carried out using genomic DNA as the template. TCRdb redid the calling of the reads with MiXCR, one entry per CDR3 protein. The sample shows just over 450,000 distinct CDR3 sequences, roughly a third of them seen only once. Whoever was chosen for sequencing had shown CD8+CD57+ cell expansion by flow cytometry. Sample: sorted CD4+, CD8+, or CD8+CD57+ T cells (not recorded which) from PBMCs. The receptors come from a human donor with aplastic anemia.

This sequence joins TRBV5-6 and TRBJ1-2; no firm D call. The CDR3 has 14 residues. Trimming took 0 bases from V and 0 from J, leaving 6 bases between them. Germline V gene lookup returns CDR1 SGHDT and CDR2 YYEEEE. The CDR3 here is CASSLDRTNYGYTF. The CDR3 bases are TGTGCCAGCAGCTTGGACAGAACTAACTATGGCTACACCTTC.

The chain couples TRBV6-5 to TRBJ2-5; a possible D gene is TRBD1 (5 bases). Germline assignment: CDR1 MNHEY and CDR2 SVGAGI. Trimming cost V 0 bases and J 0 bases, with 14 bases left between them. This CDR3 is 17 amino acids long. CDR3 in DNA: TGTGCCAGCAGTTACTCGATTGACAGAAAATACCAAGAGACCCAGTACTTC. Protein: CASSYSIDRKYQETQYF.

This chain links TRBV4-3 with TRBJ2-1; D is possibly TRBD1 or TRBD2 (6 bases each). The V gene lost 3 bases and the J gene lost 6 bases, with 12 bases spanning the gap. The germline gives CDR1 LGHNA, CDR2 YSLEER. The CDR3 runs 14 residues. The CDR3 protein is CASSHPGASNEQFF. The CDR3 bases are TGCGCCAGCAGCCATCCGGGGGCGAGCAATGAGCAGTTCTTC.

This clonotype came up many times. The CDR3 nucleotides read TGTGCCAGCAGCCCAACGGCGGGAGTAGTTTACGAGCAGTACTTC. Its translation is CASSPTAGVVYEQYF. The rearrangement uses TRBV9 and TRBJ2-7, with 7 bases identical to TRBD2. Germline loops: CDR1 SGDLS, CDR2 YYNGEE. The CDR3 runs to 15 residues. V shed 4 bases, J shed 4 bases, and the junction held 11 bases outside the gene matches. Supplemented by reference TRBV9 and TRBJ2-7, the full variable domain reads DSGVTQTPKHLITATGQRVTLRCSPRSGDLSVYWYQQSLDQGLQFLIQYYNGEERAKGNILERFSAQQFPDLHSELNLSSLELGDSALYFCASSPTAGVVYEQYFGPGTRLTVT.

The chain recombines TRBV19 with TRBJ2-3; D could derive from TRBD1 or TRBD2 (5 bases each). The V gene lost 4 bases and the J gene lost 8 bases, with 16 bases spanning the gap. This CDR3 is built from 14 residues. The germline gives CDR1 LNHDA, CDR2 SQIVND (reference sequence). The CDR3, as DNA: TGTGCCAGTAGTACGGGGCCAGAGATAGGTACGCAGTATTTT. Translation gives CASSTGPEIGTQYF. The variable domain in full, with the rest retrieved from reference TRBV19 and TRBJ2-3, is DGGITQSPKYLFRKEGQNVTLSCEQNLNHDAMYWYRQDPGQGLRLIYYSQIVNDFQKGDIAEGYSVSREKKESFPLTVTSAQKNPTAFYLCASSTGPEIGTQYFGPGTRLTVL.

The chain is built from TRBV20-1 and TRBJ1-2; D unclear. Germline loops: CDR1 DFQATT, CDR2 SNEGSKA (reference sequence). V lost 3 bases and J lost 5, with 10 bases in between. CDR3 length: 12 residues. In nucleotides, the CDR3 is TGCAGTGCTAGTGTAGAGGCTTATGGCTACACCTTC. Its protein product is CSASVEAYGYTF.

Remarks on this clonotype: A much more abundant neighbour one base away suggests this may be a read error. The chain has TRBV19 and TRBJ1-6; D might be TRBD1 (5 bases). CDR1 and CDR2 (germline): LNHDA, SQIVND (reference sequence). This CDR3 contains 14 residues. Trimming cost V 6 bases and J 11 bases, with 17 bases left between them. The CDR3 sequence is CASSPRGGNPPLHF. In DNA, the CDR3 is TGTGCCAGTAGCCCCCGGGGGGGGAATCCACCCCTCCACTTT.

The CDR3 nucleotides read TGTGCCAGCAGCTTAGCTGGACTAGCGGGGCCTGAGCAGTTCTTC. Protein product: CASSLAGLAGPEQFF. The rearrangement joins TRBV7-9 to TRBJ2-1; 12 positions match TRBD2. J gave up 9 bases and V 0 bases, and 3 bases lay outside the gene matches. This CDR3 contains 15 residues. The germline CDR1 and CDR2 sequences are SEHNR and FQNEAQ (reference sequence).

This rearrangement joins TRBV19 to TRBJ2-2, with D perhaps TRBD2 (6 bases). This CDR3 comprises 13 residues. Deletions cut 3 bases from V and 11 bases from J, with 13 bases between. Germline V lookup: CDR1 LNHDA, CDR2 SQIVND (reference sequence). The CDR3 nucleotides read TGTGCCAGTAGTATCATGAGTGGGACTGAGCTGTTTTTT. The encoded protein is CASSIMSGTELFF.

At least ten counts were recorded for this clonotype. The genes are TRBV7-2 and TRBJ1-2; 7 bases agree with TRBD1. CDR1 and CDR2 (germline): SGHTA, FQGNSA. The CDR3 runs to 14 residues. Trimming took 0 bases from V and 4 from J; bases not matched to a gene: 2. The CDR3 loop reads CASSLAGDSYGYTF. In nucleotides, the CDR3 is TGTGCCAGCAGCTTAGCAGGGGACAGCTATGGCTACACCTTC. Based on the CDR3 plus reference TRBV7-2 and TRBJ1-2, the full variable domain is GAGVSQSPSNKVTEKGKDVELRCDPISGHTALYWYRQSLGQGLEFLIYFQGNSAPDKSGLPSDRFSAERTGGSVSTLTIQRTQQEDSAVYLCASSLAGDSYGYTFGSGTRLTVV.

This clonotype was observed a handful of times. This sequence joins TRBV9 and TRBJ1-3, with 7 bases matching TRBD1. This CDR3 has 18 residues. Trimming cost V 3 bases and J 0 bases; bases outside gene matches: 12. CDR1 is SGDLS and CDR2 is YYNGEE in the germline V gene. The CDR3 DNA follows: TGTGCCAGCAGCGGCTCATTAGGGGGCCTAAGCTCTGGAAACACCATATATTTT. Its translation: CASSGSLGGLSSGNTIYF.

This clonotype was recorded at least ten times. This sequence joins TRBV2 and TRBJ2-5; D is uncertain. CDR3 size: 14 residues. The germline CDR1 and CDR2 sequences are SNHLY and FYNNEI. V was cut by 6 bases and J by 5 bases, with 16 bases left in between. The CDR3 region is CASRSRFPRETQYF. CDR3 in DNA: TGTGCCAGCAGAAGTCGGTTCCCCCGGGAGACCCAGTACTTC.

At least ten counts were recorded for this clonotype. DNA for the CDR3: TGTGCCAGCAGTGCGATCAGGGGGGGTCGATCCTACAATGAGCAGTTCTTC. Protein sequence: CASSAIRGGRSYNEQFF. This chain uses TRBV25-1 with TRBJ2-1; D may match TRBD1 or TRBD2 (7 bases each). The length of the CDR3 is 17 residues. Per the germline V gene, CDR1 is MGHDK and CDR2 is SYGVNS. The germline V and J ends were trimmed by 4 bases and 1 base, with 17 bases remaining between them.

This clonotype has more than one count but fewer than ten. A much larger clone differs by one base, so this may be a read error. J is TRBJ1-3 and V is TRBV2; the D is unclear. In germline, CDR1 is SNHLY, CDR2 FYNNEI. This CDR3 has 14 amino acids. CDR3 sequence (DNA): TGTGCCAGCGGTTTCGGACTTTATGGAGACACCATATATTTT. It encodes CASGFGLYGDTIYF.

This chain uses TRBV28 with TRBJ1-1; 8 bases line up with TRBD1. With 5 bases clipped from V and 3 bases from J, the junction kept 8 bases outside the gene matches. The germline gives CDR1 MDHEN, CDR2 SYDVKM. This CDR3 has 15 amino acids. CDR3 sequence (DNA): TGTGCCAGCAGTAGACGACAGGGGTTTGACACTGAAGCTTTCTTT. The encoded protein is CASSRRQGFDTEAFF.

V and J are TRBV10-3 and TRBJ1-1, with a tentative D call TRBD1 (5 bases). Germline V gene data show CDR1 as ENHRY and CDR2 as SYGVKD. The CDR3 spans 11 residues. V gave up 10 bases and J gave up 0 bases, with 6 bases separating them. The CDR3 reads CATQVNTEAFF. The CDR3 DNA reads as TGTGCCACACAGGTGAACACTGAAGCTTTCTTT.

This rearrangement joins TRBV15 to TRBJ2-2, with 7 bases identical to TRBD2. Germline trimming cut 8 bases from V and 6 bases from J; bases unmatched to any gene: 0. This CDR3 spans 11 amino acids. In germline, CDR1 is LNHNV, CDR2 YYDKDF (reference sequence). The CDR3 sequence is CATREAGELFF. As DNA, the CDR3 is TGTGCCACCCGGGAGGCCGGGGAGCTGTTTTTT. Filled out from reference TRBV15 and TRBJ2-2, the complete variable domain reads DAMVIQNPRYQVTQFGKPVTLSCSQTLNHNVMYWYQQKSSQAPKLLFHYYDKDFNNEADTPDNFQSRRPNTSFCFLDIRSPGLGDTAMYLCATREAGELFFGEGSRLTVL.

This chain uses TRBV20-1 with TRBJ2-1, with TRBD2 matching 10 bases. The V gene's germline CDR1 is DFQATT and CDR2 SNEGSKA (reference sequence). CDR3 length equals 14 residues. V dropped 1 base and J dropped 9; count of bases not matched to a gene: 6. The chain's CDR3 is CSARGLAGVTEQFF. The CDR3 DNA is TGCAGTGCTAGAGGGCTAGCGGGAGTGACTGAGCAGTTCTTC.

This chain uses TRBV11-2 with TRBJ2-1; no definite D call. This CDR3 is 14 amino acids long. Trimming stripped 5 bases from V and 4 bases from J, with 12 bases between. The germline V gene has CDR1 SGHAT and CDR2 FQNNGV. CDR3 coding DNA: TGTGCCAGCAGCCAACCCCGGAATTACAATGAGCAGTTCTTC. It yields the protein CASSQPRNYNEQFF.

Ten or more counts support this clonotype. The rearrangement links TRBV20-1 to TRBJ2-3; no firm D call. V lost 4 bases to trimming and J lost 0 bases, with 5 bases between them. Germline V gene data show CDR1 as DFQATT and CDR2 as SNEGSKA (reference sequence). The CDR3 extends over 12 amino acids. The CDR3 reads CSATSSTDTQYF. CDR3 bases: TGCAGTGCTACATCTAGCACAGATACGCAGTATTTT.

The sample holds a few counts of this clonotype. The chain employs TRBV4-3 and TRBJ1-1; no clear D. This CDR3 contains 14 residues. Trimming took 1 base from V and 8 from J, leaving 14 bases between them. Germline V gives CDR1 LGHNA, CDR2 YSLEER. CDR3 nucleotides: TGCGCCAGCAGCCAAGCCTATGTTGCGGAGGAAGCTTTCTTT. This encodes CASSQAYVAEEAFF.

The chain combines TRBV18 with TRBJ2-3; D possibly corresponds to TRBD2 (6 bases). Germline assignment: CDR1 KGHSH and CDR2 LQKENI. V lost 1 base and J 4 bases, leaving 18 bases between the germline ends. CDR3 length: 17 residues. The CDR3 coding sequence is TGTGCCAGCTCACCACGGCGGGACTTTGACGTCCCAGATACGCAGTATTTT. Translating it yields CASSPRRDFDVPDTQYF.

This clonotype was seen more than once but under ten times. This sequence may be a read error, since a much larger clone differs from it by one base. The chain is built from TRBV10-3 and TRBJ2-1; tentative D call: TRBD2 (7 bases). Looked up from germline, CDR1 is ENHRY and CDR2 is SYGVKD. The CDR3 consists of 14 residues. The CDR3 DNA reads TGTGCCATCAGTGGGCGGGGGCTGGGAAATGAGCAGTCCTTC. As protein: CAISGRGLGNEQSF.

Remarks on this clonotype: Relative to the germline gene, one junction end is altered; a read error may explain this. CDR3 DNA sequence: TGTGCCAGCAATTTAGACAGGGTCGACACCATATATTTT. Amino acid sequence: CASNLDRVDTIYF. The chain joins TRBV12-3 or TRBV12-4 to TRBJ1-3, with 7 positions matching TRBD1. CDR3 length: 13 residues.

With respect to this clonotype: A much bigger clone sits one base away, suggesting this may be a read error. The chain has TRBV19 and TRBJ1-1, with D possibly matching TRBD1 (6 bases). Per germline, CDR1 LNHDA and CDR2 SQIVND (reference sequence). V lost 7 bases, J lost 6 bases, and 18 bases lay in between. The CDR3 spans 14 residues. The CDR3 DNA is TGTGCCAGTACACAAGGGACATCACCTCCTGAAGCTTTCTTT. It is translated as CASTQGTSPPEAFF.

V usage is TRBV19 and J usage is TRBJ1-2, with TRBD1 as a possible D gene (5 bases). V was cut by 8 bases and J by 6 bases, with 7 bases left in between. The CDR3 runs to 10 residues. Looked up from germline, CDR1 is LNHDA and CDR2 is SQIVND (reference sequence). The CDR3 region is CASRRDGYTF. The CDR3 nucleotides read TGTGCCAGTCGCAGGGATGGCTACACCTTC.